A single count supports the clone carrying this T cell receptor beta chain. Trimming cost V 4 bases and J 5 bases; bases outside gene matches: 14. The germline CDR1 and CDR2 sequences are SGDLS and YYNGEE. The CDR3 is 19 residues long. The source of the sample is a study of blood T cell repertoires in COVID-19. About the study: Spain, Italy and the United States supplied samples that represented acute and convalescent COVID-19. Nucleic acid was either cDNA or gDNA, and it came from T cells, B-cell-depleted T cells, or PBMCs.

Under the authors' procedure: Amplified reference gene primers provided the basis for estimating nucleated cell counts. Repertoires were generated with immunoSEQ multiplex PCR, while TCRdb's copy carries only in-frame clones and drops some. The D gene and trimming were derived from the DNA, and the V and J assignments and clone size from that table. This sample yields about 72,000 clones, of which about nine tenths are seen a single time; roughly 10% belongs to the top ten. This sequence originates from a man aged 70-80 years with active or convalescent COVID-19. Material: peripheral blood. The chain combines TRBV9 with TRBJ2-1; 14 nucleotides agree with TRBD2. The CDR3 bases are TGTGCCAGCAGCCCGAGAGGGGGGACTAGCGGGAGAAGGGACAATGAGCAGTTCTTC. Translating it yields CASSPRGGTSGRRDNEQFF.